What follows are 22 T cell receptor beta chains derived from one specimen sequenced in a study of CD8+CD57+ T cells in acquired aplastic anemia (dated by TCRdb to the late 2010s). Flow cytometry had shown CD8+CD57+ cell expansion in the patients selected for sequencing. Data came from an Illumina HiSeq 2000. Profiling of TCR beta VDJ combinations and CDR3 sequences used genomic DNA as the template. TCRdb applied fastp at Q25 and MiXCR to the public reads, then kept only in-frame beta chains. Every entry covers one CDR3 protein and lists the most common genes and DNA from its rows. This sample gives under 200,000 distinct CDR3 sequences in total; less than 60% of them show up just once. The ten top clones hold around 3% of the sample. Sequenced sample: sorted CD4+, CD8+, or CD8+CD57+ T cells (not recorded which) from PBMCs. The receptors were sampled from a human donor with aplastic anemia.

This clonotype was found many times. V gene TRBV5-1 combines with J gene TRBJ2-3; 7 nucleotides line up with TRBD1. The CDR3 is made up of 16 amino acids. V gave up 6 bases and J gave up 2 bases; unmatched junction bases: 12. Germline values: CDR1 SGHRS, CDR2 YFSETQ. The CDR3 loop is CASNPQGQFATDTQYF. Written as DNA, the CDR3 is TGCGCCAGCAACCCACAGGGACAGTTTGCCACAGATACGCAGTATTTT. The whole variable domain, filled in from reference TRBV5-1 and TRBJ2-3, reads KAGVTQTPRYLIKTRGQQVTLSCSPISGHRSVSWYQQTPGQGLQFLFEYFSETQRNKGNFPGRFSGRQFSNSRSEMNVSTLELGDSALYLCASNPQGQFATDTQYFGPGTRLTVL.

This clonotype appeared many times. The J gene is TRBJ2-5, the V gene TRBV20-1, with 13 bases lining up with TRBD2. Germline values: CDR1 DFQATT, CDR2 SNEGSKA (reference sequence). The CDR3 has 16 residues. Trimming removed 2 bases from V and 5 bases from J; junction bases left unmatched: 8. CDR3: CSARTGLAGAGETQYF. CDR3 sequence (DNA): TGCAGTGCTAGAACCGGACTAGCGGGAGCAGGGGAGACCCAGTACTTC.

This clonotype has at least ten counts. The CDR3 region has the DNA TGCAGTGCTAGGTCTTCTCAGGGGCCTGGAGAGACCCAGTACTTC. It codes for CSARSSQGPGETQYF. The V and J genes are TRBV20-1 and TRBJ2-5, with a possible D match to TRBD1 (6 bases). Per germline, CDR1 DFQATT and CDR2 SNEGSKA (reference sequence). CDR3 size: 15 residues. Deletions cut 3 bases from V and 4 bases from J, with 18 bases between.

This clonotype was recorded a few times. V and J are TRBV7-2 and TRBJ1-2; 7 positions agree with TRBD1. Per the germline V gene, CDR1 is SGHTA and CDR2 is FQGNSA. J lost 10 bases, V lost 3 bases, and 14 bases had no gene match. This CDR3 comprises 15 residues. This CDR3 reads CASSFYLTGFENYTF. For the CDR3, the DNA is TGTGCCAGCAGCTTTTATCTGACAGGGTTTGAGAACTACACCTTC.

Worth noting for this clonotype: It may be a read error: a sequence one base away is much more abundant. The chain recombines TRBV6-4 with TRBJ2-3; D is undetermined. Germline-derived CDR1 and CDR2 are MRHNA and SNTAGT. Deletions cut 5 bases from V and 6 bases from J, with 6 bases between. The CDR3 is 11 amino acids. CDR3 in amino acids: CASSNGDTQYF. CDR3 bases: TGTGCCAGCAGTAATGGGGATACGCAGTATTTT.

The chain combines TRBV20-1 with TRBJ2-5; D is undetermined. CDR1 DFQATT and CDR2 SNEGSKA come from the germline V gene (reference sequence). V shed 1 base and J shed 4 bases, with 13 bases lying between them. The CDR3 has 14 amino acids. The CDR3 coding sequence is TGCAGTGCTAGAGGCCGCGTCGAGCGAGAGACCCAGTACTTC. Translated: CSARGRVERETQYF.

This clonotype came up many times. The CDR3 loop reads CASSRRDTSQPQHF. CDR3 DNA: TGTGCCAGCAGCCGCCGGGACACGAGTCAGCCCCAGCATTTT. The chain joins TRBV5-8 to TRBJ1-5, with TRBD1 as a possible D gene (6 bases). Trimming removed 4 bases at V and 6 bases at J, with 14 bases between. The CDR3 runs 14 residues. CDR1 is SGHTS, CDR2 YDEGEE, per germline.

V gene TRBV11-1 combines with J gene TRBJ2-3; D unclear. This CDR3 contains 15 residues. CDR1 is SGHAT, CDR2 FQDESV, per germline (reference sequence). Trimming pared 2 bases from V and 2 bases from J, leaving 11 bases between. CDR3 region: CASSLPAASTDTQYF. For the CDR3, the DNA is TGTGCCAGCAGCTTACCGGCAGCCTCCACAGATACGCAGTATTTT.

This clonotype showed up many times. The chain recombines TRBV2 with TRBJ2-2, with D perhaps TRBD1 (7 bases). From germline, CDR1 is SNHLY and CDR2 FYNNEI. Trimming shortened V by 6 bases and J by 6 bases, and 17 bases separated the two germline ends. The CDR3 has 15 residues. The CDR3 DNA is TGTGCCAGCAGCGCCACTACAGGGGAGGCCGGGGAGCTGTTTTTT. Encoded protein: CASSATTGEAGELFF.

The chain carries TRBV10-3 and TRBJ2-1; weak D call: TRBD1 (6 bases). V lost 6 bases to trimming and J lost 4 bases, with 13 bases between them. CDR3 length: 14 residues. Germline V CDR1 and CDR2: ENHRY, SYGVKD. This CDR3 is CAIRGQGNYNEQFF. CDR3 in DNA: TGTGCCATCAGGGGGCAGGGGAATTACAATGAGCAGTTCTTC.

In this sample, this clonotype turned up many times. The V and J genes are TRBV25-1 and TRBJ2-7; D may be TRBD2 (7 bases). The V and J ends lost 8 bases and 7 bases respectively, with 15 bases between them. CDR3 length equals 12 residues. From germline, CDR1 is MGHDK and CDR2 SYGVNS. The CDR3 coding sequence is TGTGCCAGCTCTAGGGGGGGGCGTGAGCAGTACTTC. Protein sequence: CASSRGGREQYF.

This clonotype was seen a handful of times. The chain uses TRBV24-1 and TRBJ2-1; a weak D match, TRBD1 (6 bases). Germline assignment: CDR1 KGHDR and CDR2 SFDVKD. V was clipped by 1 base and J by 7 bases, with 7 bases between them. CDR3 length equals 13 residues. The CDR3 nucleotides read TGTGCCACCAGTGATTTAGGGGGTAATGAGCAGTTCTTC. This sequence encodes CATSDLGGNEQFF.

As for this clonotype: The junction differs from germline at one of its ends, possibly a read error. CDR3 residues: CASSPTQQGEQYF. CDR3 sequence (DNA): TGTGCTAGCAGCCCCACCCAACAGGGCGAGCAGTACTTC. This chain uses TRBV7-7 with TRBJ2-7; a weak D match, TRBD1 (6 bases). The V gene's germline CDR1 is SSHAT and CDR2 FNYEAQ (reference sequence). The CDR3 runs 13 residues.

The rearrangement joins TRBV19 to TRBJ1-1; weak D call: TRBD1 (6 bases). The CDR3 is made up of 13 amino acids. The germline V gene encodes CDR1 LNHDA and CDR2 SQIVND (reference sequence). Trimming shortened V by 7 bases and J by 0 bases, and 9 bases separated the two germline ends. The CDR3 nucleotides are TGTGCCAGTACCAGGGGCATGAACACTGAAGCTTTCTTT. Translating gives CASTRGMNTEAFF.

The CDR3 here is CATSAGTRAFETQYF. CDR3 DNA: TGTGCCACCAGTGCCGGGACAAGGGCCTTCGAAACGCAGTATTTT. The rearrangement uses TRBV24-1 and TRBJ2-3; D is possibly TRBD1 (6 bases). Looked up from germline, CDR1 is KGHDR and CDR2 is SFDVKD. This CDR3 contains 15 residues. The V end lost 5 bases, the J end lost 9 bases, and 20 bases lay between the germline ends.

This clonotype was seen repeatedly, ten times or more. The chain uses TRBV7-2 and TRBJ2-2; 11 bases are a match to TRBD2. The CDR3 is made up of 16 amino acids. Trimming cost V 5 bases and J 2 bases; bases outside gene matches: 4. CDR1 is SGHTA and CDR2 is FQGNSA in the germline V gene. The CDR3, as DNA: TGTGCCAGCAGCAGAGGGACTAGCGGCAACACCGGGGAGCTGTTTTTT. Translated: CASSRGTSGNTGELFF.

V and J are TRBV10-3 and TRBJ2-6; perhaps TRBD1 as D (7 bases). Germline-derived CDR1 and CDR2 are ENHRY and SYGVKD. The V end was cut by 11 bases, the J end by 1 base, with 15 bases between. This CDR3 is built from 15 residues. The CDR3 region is CASEGAPSGANVLTF. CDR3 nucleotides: TGTGCCTCGGAGGGGGCGCCGTCTGGGGCCAACGTCCTGACTTTC.

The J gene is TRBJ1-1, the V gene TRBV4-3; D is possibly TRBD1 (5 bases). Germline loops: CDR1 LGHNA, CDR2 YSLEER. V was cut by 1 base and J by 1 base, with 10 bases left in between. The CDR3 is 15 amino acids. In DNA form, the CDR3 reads TGCGCCAGCAGCCAAGGGATGGGGCGGAACACTGAAGCTTTCTTT. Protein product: CASSQGMGRNTEAFF.

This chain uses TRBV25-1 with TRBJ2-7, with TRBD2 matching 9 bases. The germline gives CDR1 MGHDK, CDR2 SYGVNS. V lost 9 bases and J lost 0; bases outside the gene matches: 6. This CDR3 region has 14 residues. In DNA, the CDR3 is TGTGCCAGTCCGGGACTAGCAGCCTCCTACGAGCAGTACTTC. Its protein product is CASPGLAASYEQYF.

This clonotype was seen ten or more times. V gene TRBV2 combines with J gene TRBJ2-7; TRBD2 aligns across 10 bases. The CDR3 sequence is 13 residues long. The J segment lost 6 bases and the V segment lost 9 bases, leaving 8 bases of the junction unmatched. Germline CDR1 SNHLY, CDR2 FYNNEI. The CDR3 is CASSLAGDREQYF. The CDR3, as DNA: TGTGCCAGTTCTCTAGCGGGAGATCGCGAGCAGTACTTC.

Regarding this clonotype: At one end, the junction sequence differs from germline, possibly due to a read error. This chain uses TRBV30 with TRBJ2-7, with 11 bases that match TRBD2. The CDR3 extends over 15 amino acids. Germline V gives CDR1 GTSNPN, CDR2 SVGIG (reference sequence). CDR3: CAWRTSGLVRYEQCF. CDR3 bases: TGTGCCTGGCGGACTAGCGGGTTGGTTAGGTACGAGCAGTGCTTC.

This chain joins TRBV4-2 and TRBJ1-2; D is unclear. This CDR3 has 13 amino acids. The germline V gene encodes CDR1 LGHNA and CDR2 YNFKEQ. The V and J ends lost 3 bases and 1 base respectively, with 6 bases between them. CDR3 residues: CASSHNSNYGYTF. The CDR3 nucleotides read TGTGCCAGCAGCCACAACAGTAACTATGGCTACACCTTC.